These T cell receptor beta chains were read from a single sample in a study of patients and donors after allogeneic stem cell transplantation. TCRdb re-called the RT-PCR reads with MiXCR, one entry per CDR3 protein. This sample has over 150,000 distinct CDR3 sequences, with approximately 31% found just once. The material sequenced was blood, either unsorted or a sorted T cell fraction (not recorded which). These receptors came from a human donor who was either an allogeneic HSCT recipient or a stem cell or donor lymphocyte infusion donor (not recorded which). It is not recorded whose cells these are; they may come from a transplant donor. CDR3s include the opening cysteine and the closing phenylalanine or tryptophan. The D gene is left open where the match is weak. Size is omitted from some rows. Given values are once, few, many or a class for expanded clones.

clone size | J gene | V gene | D gene | CDR3 DNA | CDR3 protein
once | TRBJ2-7 | TRBV5-1 | TRBD1 | TGCGCCAGCAGCTTGGGACTAACCTGGGACAGGCCCTACGAGCAGTACTTC | CASSLGLTWDRPYEQYF
. | TRBJ2-3 | TRBV29-1 | TRBD2 | TGCAGCGTTGAAGTGGGTTCGGGCCTAGCGGGAGCAGATACGCAGTATTTT | CSVEVGSGLAGADTQYF
. | TRBJ1-5 | TRBV6-2/TRBV6-3 | . | TGTGCCAGCAGTCCCACAGGCAACAATCAGCCCCAGCATTTT | CASSPTGNNQPQHF
. | TRBJ2-2 | TRBV28 | TRBD2 | TGTGCCAGCAGTTTAATTAGCGGGAGGGCCGGGGAGCTGTTTTTT | CASSLISGRAGELFF
once | TRBJ2-1 | TRBV20-1 | . | TGCAGTGCCCCGCAGGGGAATGAGCAGTTCTTC | CSAPQGNEQFF
many | TRBJ1-5 | TRBV5-1 | . | TGCGCCAGCAGCTTGGAACCAGGCTCGCAGCCCCAGCATTTT | CASSLEPGSQPQHF
few | TRBJ1-2 | TRBV6-2/TRBV6-3 | TRBD1 | TGTGCCAGCACGAGGACAGGGAACTATGGCTACACCTTC | CASTRTGNYGYTF
. | TRBJ2-4 | TRBV12-3/TRBV12-4 | . | TGTGCCAGCAGTTTCGGCGGAAACATTCAGTACTTC | CASSFGGNIQYF
few | TRBJ2-5 | TRBV9 | TRBD2 | TGTGCCAGCAGCGTAGAAAGCGGGAGTTGGGAGACCCAGTACTTC | CASSVESGSWETQYF
few | TRBJ1-5 | TRBV20-1 | . | TGCAGTGCTAGGGGAGGGGTGGGCAATCAGCCCCAGCATTTT | CSARGGVGNQPQHF
few | TRBJ1-4 | TRBV28 | . | TGTGCCCTTCGTGGACCGGCGGGGAAACTGTTTTTT | CALRGPAGKLFF
. | TRBJ2-6 | TRBV20-1 | . | TGCAGTGCTAGCTTCCCTGGGGCCAACGTCCTGACTTTC | CSASFPGANVLTF
many | TRBJ1-5 | TRBV28 | . | TGTGCCAGCAGGCCATATCCGGACGGCAATCAGCCCCAGCATTTT | CASRPYPDGNQPQHF
few | TRBJ1-6 | TRBV5-4 | TRBD1 | TGTGCCAGCAGCCCGGACAGGCCTCTGGCGAGGAATTCACCCCTCCACTTT | CASSPDRPLARNSPLHF
. | TRBJ1-2 | TRBV20-1 | . | TGCAGTGTACCCAGGGTCGCGGATGGCTACACCTTC | CSVPRVADGYTF
few | TRBJ2-1 | TRBV4-3 | TRBD2 | TGCGCCAGCAGCCAAGATCGCAGCGGGAGCAATGAGCAGTTCTTC | CASSQDRSGSNEQFF
. | TRBJ2-3 | TRBV5-1 | . | TGCGCCAGCCGCCCTAGCACAGATACGCAGTATTTT | CASRPSTDTQYF